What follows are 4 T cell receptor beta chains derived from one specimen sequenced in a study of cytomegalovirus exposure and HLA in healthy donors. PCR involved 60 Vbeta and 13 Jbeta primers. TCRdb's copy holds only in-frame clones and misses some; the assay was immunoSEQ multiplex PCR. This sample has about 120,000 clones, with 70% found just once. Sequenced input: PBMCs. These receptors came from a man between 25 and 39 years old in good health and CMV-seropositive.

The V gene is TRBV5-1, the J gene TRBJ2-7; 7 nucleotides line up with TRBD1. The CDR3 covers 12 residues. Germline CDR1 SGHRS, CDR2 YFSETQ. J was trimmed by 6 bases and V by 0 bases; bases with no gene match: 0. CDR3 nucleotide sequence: TGCGCCAGCAGCTTGGACAGGGGCGAGCAGTACGTC. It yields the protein CASSLDRGEQYV.

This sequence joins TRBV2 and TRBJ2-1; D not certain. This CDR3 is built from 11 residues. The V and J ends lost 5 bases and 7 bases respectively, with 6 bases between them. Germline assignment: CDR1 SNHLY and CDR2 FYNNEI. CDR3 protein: CASSQLNEQFF. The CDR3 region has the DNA TGTGCCAGCAGTCAATTGAATGAGCAGTTCTTC.

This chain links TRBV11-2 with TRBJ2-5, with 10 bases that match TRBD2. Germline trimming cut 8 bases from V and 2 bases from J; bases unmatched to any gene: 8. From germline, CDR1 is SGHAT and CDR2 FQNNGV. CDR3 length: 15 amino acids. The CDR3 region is CASRSSGGLQETQYF. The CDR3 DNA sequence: TGTGCCAGCCGTTCTAGCGGGGGCCTTCAAGAGACCCAGTACTTC.

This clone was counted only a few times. CDR3 residues: CASSDSRGSNQPQHF. The CDR3 DNA sequence: TGTGCCAGCAGTGATTCGCGGGGTAGCAATCAGCCCCAGCATTTT. The genes are TRBV27 and TRBJ1-5, with D uncertain. Per the germline V gene, CDR1 is MNHEY and CDR2 is SMNVEV (reference sequence). Trimming took 5 bases from V and 0 from J, leaving 11 bases between them. This CDR3 region has 15 residues.